The 25 T cell receptor beta chains given below trace back to one sample, sequenced in a study of CD8+ T cells in alopecia areata. RNA was isolated and reverse transcribed to cDNA, the sequencing template. The repertoire was sequenced with immunoSEQ multiplex PCR; TCRdb's copy has only in-frame clones and lacks some. The repertoire holds about 160,000 clones, with around 60% as singletons. Treatment in this sample: oral pan-JAK inhibitor, 5-10 mg twice daily. Material: CD4+ T cells sorted from blood, obtained at week 24, from a patient treated with tofacitinib. Source of these receptors: a human donor with alopecia areata.

This clone was detected only a few times. The DNA for the CDR3 is TGTGCCTGGAGTTCTTCCGGTGAAAAACTGTTTTTT. Translation gives CAWSSSGEKLFF. The chain couples TRBV30 to TRBJ1-4; D uncertain. The CDR3 totals 12 residues. The V and J ends lost 2 bases and 7 bases respectively, with 8 bases between them. Germline V gene sequence: CDR1 GTSNPN, CDR2 SVGIG (reference sequence).

In its sample, this clone was seen a few times. The CDR3 here is CASSSATYEQYF. The CDR3 DNA follows: TGTGCCAGCAGCTCCGCTACCTACGAGCAGTACTTC. The J gene is TRBJ2-7, the V gene TRBV6-5, with D unclear. This CDR3 region has 12 residues. The V end was cut by 6 bases, the J end by 2 bases, with 8 bases between. The germline gives CDR1 MNHEY, CDR2 SVGAGI.

The V gene is TRBV30, the J gene TRBJ2-7, with D uncertain. This CDR3 contains 12 residues. V dropped 0 bases and J dropped 4 bases, with 7 bases sitting between them. Germline V gives CDR1 GTSNPN, CDR2 SVGIG (reference sequence). The CDR3 DNA reads as TGTGCCTGGAGTGTACACCGATACGAGCAGTACTTC. Amino acids: CAWSVHRYEQYF.

V usage is TRBV6-1 and J usage is TRBJ1-2; TRBD1 agrees at 8 bases. J gave up 5 bases and V 6 bases, and 8 bases lay outside the gene matches. In germline, CDR1 is MNHNS, CDR2 SASEGT. The CDR3 contains 14 residues. The CDR3, as DNA: TGTGCCAGCAGGACCACCGGGACAGGTTATGGCTACACCTTC. Translating gives CASRTTGTGYGYTF.

The chain is built from TRBV30 and TRBJ1-4; D ambiguous. The CDR3 totals 15 residues. Germline V lookup: CDR1 GTSNPN, CDR2 SVGIG (reference sequence). Trimming removed 2 bases at V and 0 bases at J, with 10 bases between. CDR3 bases: TGTGCCTGGAGTCCTGGGCCCTCAACTAATGAAAAACTGTTTTTT. Residues: CAWSPGPSTNEKLFF.

This clone was counted a few times. The chain combines TRBV6-6 with TRBJ1-1, with 7 bases fitting TRBD1. The CDR3 has 16 residues. The J segment lost 0 bases and the V segment lost 7 bases, leaving 11 bases of the junction unmatched. CDR1 is MNHNY and CDR2 is SVGAGI in the germline V gene (reference sequence). CDR3 nucleotide sequence: TGTGCCAGCACTCTATCAGGGGGGCGGTTGAACACTGAAGCTTTCTTT. Protein: CASTLSGGRLNTEAFF.

The rearrangement joins TRBV29-1 to TRBJ2-2; 9 bases map to TRBD2. V lost 7 bases to trimming and J lost 1 base; unmatched junction nucleotides: 7. The CDR3 covers 15 residues. Looked up from germline, CDR1 is SQVTM and CDR2 is ANQGSEA. CDR3 bases: TGCAGCGCCACGCTAGCGGGGAGGAACACCGGGGAGCTGTTTTTT. This sequence encodes CSATLAGRNTGELFF.

Turning to this clone: One end of the junction does not line up with germline, which may come from a read error. CDR3 loop: CASSLETGRGGYTF. Written as DNA, the CDR3 is TGCGCCAGCAGTTTGGAGACAGGGCGGGGTGGCTACACCTTC. This sequence joins TRBV5-1 and TRBJ1-2, with 7 bases that match TRBD1. This CDR3 has 14 residues. CDR1 is SGHRS, CDR2 YFSETQ, per germline. Drawing the rest from reference TRBV5-1 and TRBJ1-2, the complete variable domain is KAGVTQTPRYLIKTRGQQVTLSCSPISGHRSVSWYQQTPGQGLQFLFEYFSETQRNKGNFPGRFSGRQFSNSRSEMNVSTLELGDSALYLCASSLETGRGGYTFGSGTRLTVV.

The V gene is TRBV30, the J gene TRBJ2-5; D gene ambiguous. This CDR3 contains 13 residues. From germline, CDR1 is GTSNPN and CDR2 SVGIG (reference sequence). V dropped 3 bases and J dropped 5 bases, with 13 bases sitting between them. CDR3 sequence: CAWSRAIRETQYF. The CDR3 DNA reads as TGTGCCTGGAGCCGGGCCATAAGGGAGACCCAGTACTTC.

The chain recombines TRBV10-3 with TRBJ2-7; D gene uncertain. This CDR3 has 11 residues. Looked up from germline, CDR1 is ENHRY and CDR2 is SYGVKD. V lost 2 bases to trimming and J lost 5 bases, with 4 bases between them. CDR3 in DNA: TGTGCCATCAGTGAGCTCAACGAGCAGTACTTC. Protein product: CAISELNEQYF.

V usage is TRBV5-1 and J usage is TRBJ1-1; D not resolved. CDR1 is SGHRS, CDR2 YFSETQ, per germline. The CDR3 spans 13 residues. The V gene lost 5 bases and the J gene lost 1 base, with 9 bases spanning the gap. The CDR3 coding sequence is TGCGCCAGCAGGAGGAGGGAGAACACTGAAGCTTTCTTT. Its protein product is CASRRRENTEAFF.

With regard to this clone: This CDR3 is also generated by other DNA sequences in the sample. The J gene is TRBJ1-1, the V gene TRBV18; D ambiguous. The germline CDR1 and CDR2 sequences are KGHSH and LQKENI. The CDR3 consists of 11 residues. The V end lost 2 bases, the J end lost 4 bases, and 2 bases lay between the germline ends. The CDR3 reads CASSPGTEAFF. CDR3 bases: TGTGCCAGCTCACCAGGCACTGAAGCTTTCTTT.

The chain couples TRBV27 to TRBJ2-6; D not resolved. The CDR3 spans 14 residues. Germline V gene sequence: CDR1 MNHEY, CDR2 SMNVEV (reference sequence). Between the trimmed V and J ends, which lost 3 bases and 1 base, there was a span of 4 bases. The DNA for the CDR3 is TGTGCCAGCAGTTTTGCGTCTGGGGCCAACGTCCTGACTTTC. Protein: CASSFASGANVLTF.

The V and J genes are TRBV30 and TRBJ1-1, with 9 bases fitting TRBD1. With V trimmed by 2 bases and J by 5 bases, 9 bases remained unmatched. CDR1 and CDR2 (germline): GTSNPN, SVGIG (reference sequence). The CDR3 is made up of 15 amino acids. Written as DNA, the CDR3 is TGTGCCTGGAGTTCCCACAGGGGGCGGAGGACTGAAGCTTTCTTT. Translation: CAWSSHRGRRTEAFF.

The chain has TRBV4-1 and TRBJ1-2; D may be TRBD1 (5 bases). The V end lost 4 bases, the J end lost 2 bases, and 17 bases lay between the germline ends. The CDR3 contains 16 residues. CDR1 and CDR2 (germline): MGHRA, YSYEKL. The DNA of the CDR3 is TGCGCCAGCAGCCGACTCCCTGGTGGGGCCAACTATGGCTACACCTTC. Its protein is CASSRLPGGANYGYTF.

This clone was found a few times. This sequence joins TRBV5-1 and TRBJ1-2, with a tentative D call TRBD1 (5 bases). The CDR3 runs to 14 residues. The ends were cut back, 4 bases at V and 6 bases at J, with 16 bases in the middle. The germline V gene has CDR1 SGHRS and CDR2 YFSETQ. The CDR3 reads CASSGTPEAHGYTF. The CDR3 DNA reads as TGCGCCAGCAGCGGGACTCCGGAGGCACATGGCTACACCTTC.

The chain couples TRBV25-1 to TRBJ2-7; 10 bases align to TRBD1. Germline V gene data show CDR1 as MGHDK and CDR2 as SYGVNS. The CDR3 is 14 amino acids. V lost 4 bases to trimming and J lost 10 bases; unmatched junction nucleotides: 10. The CDR3 region is CASSGDRGRISQYF. CDR3 nucleotides: TGTGCCAGCAGTGGGGACAGGGGACGGATTAGCCAGTACTTC.

This clone was found a few times. The V gene is TRBV5-1, the J gene TRBJ2-1; 14 bases match TRBD2. Germline trimming cut 5 bases from V and 6 bases from J; bases unmatched to any gene: 4. Germline CDR1 reads SGHRS; CDR2 reads YFSETQ. CDR3 length: 15 residues. The CDR3 bases are TGCGCCAGCAGGCAGGGACTAGCGGGGGCCAATGAGCAGTTCTTC. It yields the protein CASRQGLAGANEQFF.

As to this clone: In the same sample, other DNA sequences code for this CDR3. The chain combines TRBV5-1 with TRBJ2-1; 12 bases are a match to TRBD1. J lost 7 bases, V lost 3 bases, and 5 bases had no gene match. This CDR3 region has 15 residues. CDR1 and CDR2 (germline): SGHRS, YFSETQ. In DNA, the CDR3 is TGCGCCAGCAGCTCGGGACAGGGGGCGCGTAATGAGCAGTTCTTC. As protein: CASSSGQGARNEQFF.

This chain connects TRBV11-2 to TRBJ2-5, with 10 bases matching TRBD2. This CDR3 has 15 amino acids. Germline V CDR1 and CDR2: SGHAT, FQNNGV. After removal of 6 bases from V and 4 bases from J, the junction contained 8 bases not matched to a gene. CDR3 coding DNA: TGTGCCAGCAGACAGAGCGGGGGGGCCAGAGAGACCCAGTACTTC. Translating it yields CASRQSGGARETQYF. Supplemented by reference TRBV11-2 and TRBJ2-5, the full variable domain reads EAGVAQSPRYKIIEKRQSVAFWCNPISGHATLYWYQQILGQGPKLLIQFQNNGVVDDSQLPKDRFSAERLKGVDSTLKIQPAKLEDSAVYLCASRQSGGARETQYFGPGTRLLVL.

The chain employs TRBV30 and TRBJ1-2, with D perhaps matching TRBD1 (6 bases). V lost 0 bases and J 5 bases, leaving 19 bases between the germline ends. Germline V gene data show CDR1 as GTSNPN and CDR2 as SVGIG (reference sequence). The CDR3 contains 16 residues. In DNA form, the CDR3 reads TGTGCCTGGAGTGTTGGGGCAGGGGCGTTCGGATATGGCTACACCTTC. The encoded protein is CAWSVGAGAFGYGYTF.

The chain joins TRBV4-1 to TRBJ1-3; 7 bases line up with TRBD1. The germline gives CDR1 MGHRA, CDR2 YSYEKL. The CDR3 is made up of 16 amino acids. Trimming at V came to 1 base and at J to 3 bases, leaving 6 bases not matched to a gene. The CDR3 is CASSQGRQGSGNTIYF. CDR3 sequence (DNA): TGCGCCAGCAGCCAAGGGAGACAGGGAAGTGGAAACACCATATATTTT.

The CDR3 DNA reads as TGTGCCTGGAGAGGATACAGGGACACAGATACGCAGTATTTT. As protein: CAWRGYRDTDTQYF. The rearrangement uses TRBV30 and TRBJ2-3, with D possibly TRBD1 on 6 matching bases. Germline-derived CDR1 and CDR2 are GTSNPN and SVGIG (reference sequence). Deletions cut 3 bases from V and 2 bases from J, with 12 bases between. This CDR3 contains 14 residues.

This chain joins TRBV10-3 and TRBJ1-1, with TRBD1 matching 7 bases. Trimming took 8 bases from V and 4 from J; bases not matched to a gene: 7. Per the germline V gene, CDR1 is ENHRY and CDR2 is SYGVKD. There are 13 residues in the CDR3. The CDR3 bases are TGTGCCATCGCCAGGGGGGAGAGCACTGAAGCTTTCTTT. It codes for CAIARGESTEAFF.

V usage is TRBV5-1 and J usage is TRBJ1-2, with 8 bases identical to TRBD1. V dropped 3 bases and J dropped 7; count of bases not matched to a gene: 20. This CDR3 is 18 amino acids long. Germline V gene lookup returns CDR1 SGHRS and CDR2 YFSETQ. This CDR3 is CASSYGGALQGALGGYTF. The CDR3 DNA sequence: TGCGCCAGCAGCTATGGAGGGGCCCTTCAGGGGGCTTTGGGTGGCTACACCTTC.